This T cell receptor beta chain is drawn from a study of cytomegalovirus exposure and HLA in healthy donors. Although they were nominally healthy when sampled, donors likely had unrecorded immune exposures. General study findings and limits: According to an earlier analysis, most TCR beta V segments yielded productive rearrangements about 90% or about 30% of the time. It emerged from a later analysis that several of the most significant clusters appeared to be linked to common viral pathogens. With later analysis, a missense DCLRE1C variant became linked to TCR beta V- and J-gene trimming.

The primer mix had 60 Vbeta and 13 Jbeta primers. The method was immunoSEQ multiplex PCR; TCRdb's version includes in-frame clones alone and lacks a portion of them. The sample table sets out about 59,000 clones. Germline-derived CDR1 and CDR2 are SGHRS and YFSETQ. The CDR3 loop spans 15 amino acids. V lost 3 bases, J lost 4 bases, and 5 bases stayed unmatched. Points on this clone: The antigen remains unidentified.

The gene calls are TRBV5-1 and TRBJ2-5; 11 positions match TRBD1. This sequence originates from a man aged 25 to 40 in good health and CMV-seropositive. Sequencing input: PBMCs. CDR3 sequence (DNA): TGCGCCAGCAGCTCCGGGACAGGGGGACGAGAGACCCAGTACTTC. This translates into CASSSGTGGRETQYF.